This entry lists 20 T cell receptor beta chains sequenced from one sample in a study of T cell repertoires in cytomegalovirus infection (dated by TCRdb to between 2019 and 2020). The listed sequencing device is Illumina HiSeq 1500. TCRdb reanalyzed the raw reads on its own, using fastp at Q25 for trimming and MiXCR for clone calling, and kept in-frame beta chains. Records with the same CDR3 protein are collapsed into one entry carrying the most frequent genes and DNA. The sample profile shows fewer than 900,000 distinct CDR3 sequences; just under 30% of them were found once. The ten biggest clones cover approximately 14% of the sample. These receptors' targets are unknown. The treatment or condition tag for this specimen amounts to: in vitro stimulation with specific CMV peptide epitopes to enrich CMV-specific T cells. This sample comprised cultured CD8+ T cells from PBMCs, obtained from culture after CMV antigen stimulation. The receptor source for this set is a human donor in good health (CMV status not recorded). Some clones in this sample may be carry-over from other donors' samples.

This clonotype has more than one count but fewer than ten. DNA of the CDR3: TGTGCCAGCAGTTACTCGGCAGCGGGGGGGGACAATGAGCAGTTCTTC. As protein: CASSYSAAGGDNEQFF. The genes are TRBV6-5 and TRBJ2-1, with 10 bases that match TRBD2. The CDR3 consists of 16 residues. The V gene's germline CDR1 is MNHEY and CDR2 SVGAGI. J was trimmed by 5 bases and V by 0 bases; bases with no gene match: 4.

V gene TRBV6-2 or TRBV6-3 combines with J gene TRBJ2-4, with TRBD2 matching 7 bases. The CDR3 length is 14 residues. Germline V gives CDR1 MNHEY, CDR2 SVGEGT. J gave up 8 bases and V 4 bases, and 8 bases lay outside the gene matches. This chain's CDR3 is CASSSWTGGDIQYF. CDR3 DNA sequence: TGTGCCAGCAGTTCTTGGACTGGGGGGGACATTCAGTACTTC.

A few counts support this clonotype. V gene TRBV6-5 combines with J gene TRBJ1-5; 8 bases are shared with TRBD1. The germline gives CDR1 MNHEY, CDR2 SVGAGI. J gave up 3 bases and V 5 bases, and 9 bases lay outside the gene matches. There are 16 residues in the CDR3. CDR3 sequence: CASSTGQGASNQPQHF. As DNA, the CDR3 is TGTGCCAGCAGTACTGGACAGGGTGCATCCAATCAGCCCCAGCATTTT.

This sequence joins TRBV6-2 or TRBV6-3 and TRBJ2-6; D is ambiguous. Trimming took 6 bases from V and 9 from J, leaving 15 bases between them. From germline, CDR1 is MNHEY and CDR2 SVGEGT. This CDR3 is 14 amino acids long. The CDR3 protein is CASSGLYLGNVLTF. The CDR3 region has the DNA TGTGCCAGCAGCGGCCTTTATTTAGGCAACGTCCTGACTTTC.

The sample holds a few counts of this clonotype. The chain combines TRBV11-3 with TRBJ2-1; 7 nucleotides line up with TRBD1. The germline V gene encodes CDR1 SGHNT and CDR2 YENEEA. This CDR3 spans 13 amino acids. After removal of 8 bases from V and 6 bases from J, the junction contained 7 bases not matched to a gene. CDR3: CASQGTDFNEQFF. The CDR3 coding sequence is TGTGCCAGCCAGGGGACAGACTTCAATGAGCAGTTCTTC. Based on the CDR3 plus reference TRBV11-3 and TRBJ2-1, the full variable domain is EAGVVQSPRYKIIEKKQPVAFWCNPISGHNTLYWYLQNLGQGPELLIRYENEEAVDDSQLPKDRFSAERLKGVDSTLKIQPAELGDSAVYLCASQGTDFNEQFFGPGTRLTVL.

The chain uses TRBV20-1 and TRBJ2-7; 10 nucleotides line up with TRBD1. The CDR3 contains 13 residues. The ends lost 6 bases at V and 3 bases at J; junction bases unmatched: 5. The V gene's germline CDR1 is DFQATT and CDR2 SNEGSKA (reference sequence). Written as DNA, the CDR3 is TGCAGTGCCAGGGACAGGGGCGACTACGAGCAGTACGTC. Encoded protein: CSARDRGDYEQYV.

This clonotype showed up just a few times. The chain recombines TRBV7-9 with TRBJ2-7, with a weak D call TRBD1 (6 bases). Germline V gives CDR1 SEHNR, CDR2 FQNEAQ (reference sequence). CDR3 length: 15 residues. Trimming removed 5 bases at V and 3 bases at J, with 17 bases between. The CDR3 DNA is TGTGCCAGCAGCCCCGCGCGTCAGGGGCTCTACGAGCAGTACTTC. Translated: CASSPARQGLYEQYF.

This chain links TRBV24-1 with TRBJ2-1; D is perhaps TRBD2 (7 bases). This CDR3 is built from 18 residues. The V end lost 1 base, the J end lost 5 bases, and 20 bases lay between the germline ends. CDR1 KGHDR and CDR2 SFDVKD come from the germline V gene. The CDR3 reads CATSDFGGRGAPHNEQFF. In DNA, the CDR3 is TGTGCCACCAGTGATTTTGGAGGGAGGGGGGCGCCCCACAATGAGCAGTTCTTC.

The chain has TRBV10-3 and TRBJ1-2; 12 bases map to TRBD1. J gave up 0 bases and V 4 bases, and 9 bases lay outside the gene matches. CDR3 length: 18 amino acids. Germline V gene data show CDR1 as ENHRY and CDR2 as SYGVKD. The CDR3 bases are TGTGCCATCAGTGCCCGGGCGGGACAGGGGGCTTCTAACTATGGCTACACCTTC. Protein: CAISARAGQGASNYGYTF.

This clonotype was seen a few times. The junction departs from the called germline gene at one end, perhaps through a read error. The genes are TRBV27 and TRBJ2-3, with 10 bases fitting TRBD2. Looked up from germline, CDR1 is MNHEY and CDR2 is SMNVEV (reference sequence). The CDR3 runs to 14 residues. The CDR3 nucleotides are TGTGCCAGCAGTTTAGGGTCCCTAGCGGGGGTCTCCCGTTTT. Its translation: CASSLGSLAGVSRF.

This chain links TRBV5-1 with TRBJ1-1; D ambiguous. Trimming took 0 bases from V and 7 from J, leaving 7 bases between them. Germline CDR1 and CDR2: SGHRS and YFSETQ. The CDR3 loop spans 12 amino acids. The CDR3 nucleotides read TGCGCCAGCAGCTTGGGGCGGTATGAAGCTTTCTTT. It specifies CASSLGRYEAFF.

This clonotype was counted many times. This CDR3 is CASSVEESSYNEQFF. The CDR3 DNA reads TGTGCCAGCAGCGTAGAGGAAAGCTCCTACAATGAGCAGTTCTTC. The gene calls are TRBV7-9 and TRBJ2-1; D not certain. This CDR3 region has 15 residues. Germline CDR1 SEHNR, CDR2 FQNEAQ (reference sequence). Between the trimmed V and J ends, which lost 5 bases and 0 bases, there was a span of 11 bases.

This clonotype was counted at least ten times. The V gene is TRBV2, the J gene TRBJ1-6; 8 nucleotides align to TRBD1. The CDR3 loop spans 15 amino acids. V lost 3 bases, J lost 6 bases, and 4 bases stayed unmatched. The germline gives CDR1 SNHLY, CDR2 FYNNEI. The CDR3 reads CASSEVGQANSPLHF. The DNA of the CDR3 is TGTGCCAGCAGTGAGGTGGGACAGGCTAATTCACCCCTCCACTTT. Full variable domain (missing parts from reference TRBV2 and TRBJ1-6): EPEVTQTPSHQVTQMGQEVILRCVPISNHLYFYWYRQILGQKVEFLVSFYNNEISEKSEIFDDQFSVERPDGSNFTLKIRSTKLEDSAMYFCASSEVGQANSPLHFGNGTRLTVT.

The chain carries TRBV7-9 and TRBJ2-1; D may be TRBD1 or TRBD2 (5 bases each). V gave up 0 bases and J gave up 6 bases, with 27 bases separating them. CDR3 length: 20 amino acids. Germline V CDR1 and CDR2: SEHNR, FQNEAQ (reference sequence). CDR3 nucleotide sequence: TGTGCCAGCAGCTTAGCTGCCAGGGACGTAGCGCTTGGGAAGGGCAATGAGCAGTTCTTC. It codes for CASSLAARDVALGKGNEQFF.

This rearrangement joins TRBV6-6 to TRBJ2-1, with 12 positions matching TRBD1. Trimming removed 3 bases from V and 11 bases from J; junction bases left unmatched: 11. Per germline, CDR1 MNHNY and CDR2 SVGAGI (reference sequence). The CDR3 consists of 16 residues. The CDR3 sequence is CASSYFGTGGHDKQFF. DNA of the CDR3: TGTGCCAGCAGTTATTTCGGGACAGGGGGCCACGATAAGCAGTTCTTC.

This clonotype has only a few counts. The CDR3 DNA is TGTGCCAGCCACGGACAGGGTTTGTTAATCCACACCTTC. Its protein product is CASHGQGLLIHTF. V and J are TRBV6-5 and TRBJ1-2, with 8 bases matching TRBD1. The CDR3 is 13 residues long. CDR1 and CDR2 from the germline V gene are MNHEY and SVGAGI. V was clipped by 8 bases and J by 12 bases; unmatched bases: 14.

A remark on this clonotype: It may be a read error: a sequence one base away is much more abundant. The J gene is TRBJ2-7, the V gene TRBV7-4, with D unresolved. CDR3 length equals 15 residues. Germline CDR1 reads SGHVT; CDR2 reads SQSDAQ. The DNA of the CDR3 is TGTGCCAACAGCTTAAAGGTCGGCAGCTCCTACGAGCAGTACTTC. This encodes CANSLKVGSSYEQYF. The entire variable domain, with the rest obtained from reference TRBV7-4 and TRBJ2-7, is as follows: GAGVSQSPRYKVAKRGRDVALRCDSISGHVTLYWYRQTLGQGSEVLTYSQSDAQRDKSGRPSGRFSAERPERSVSTLKIQRTEQGDSAVYLCANSLKVGSSYEQYFGPGTRLTVT.

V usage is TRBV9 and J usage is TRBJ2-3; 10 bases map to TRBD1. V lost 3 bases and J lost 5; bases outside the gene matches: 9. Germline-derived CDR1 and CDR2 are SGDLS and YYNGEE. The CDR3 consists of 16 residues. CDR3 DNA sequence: TGTGCCAGCAGCGACCGCTTGACAGGGGGCATAGATACGCAGTATTTT. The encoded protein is CASSDRLTGGIDTQYF.

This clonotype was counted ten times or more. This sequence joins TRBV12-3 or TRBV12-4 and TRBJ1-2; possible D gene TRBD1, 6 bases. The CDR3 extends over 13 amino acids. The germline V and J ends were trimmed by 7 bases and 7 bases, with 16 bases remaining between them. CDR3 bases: TGTGCCAGCACTTTCAACAGGGTTCTTGGCTACACCTTC. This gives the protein CASTFNRVLGYTF.

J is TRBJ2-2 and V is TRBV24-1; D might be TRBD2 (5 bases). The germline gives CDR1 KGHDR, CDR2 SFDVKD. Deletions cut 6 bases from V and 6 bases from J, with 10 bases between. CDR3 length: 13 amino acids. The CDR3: CATSFPGAGELFF. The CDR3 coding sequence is TGTGCCACCAGTTTCCCCGGGGCCGGGGAGCTGTTTTTT.